Each of the 23 T cell receptor beta chains below was sequenced from the same sample in a study of identical twins. TCRdb passed the 5' RACE reads through MiXCR, listing each CDR3 protein once. Of fewer than 500,000 distinct CDR3 sequences listed, roughly a quarter are singletons. These sequences were also reported in another study, on T cells expressing NK-cell markers.

The sample was CD4+ T cells sorted from blood. Source of these receptors: a woman aged 18-29 years in good health.

V gene TRBV5-5 combines with J gene TRBJ1-1; D is uncertain. The CDR3 has 14 amino acids. V was pared by 2 bases and J by 3 bases, with 11 bases between. Germline V gene sequence: CDR1 SGHKS, CDR2 YYEKEE (reference sequence). The CDR3 reads CASSFSTRDTEAFF. The CDR3 nucleotides read TGTGCCAGCAGCTTTAGTACTCGGGACACTGAAGCTTTCTTT.

This clonotype was seen a handful of times. The CDR3: CASSRGSWTYEQYF. The CDR3 DNA is TGTGCCAGCAGCCGCGGGAGTTGGACCTACGAGCAGTACTTC. The V call is TRBV7-9, the J call TRBJ2-7, with TRBD2 identical over 7 bases. The CDR3 has 14 amino acids. The germline CDR1 and CDR2 sequences are SEHNR and FQNEAQ (reference sequence). V shed 5 bases, J shed 2 bases, and the junction held 6 bases outside the gene matches.

The rearrangement uses TRBV6-2 or TRBV6-3 and TRBJ2-7, with TRBD2 as a possible D gene (6 bases). Germline CDR1 is MNHEY and CDR2 is SVGEGT. There are 15 residues in the CDR3. Deletions cut 0 bases from V and 3 bases from J, with 12 bases between. The CDR3 DNA follows: TGTGCCAGCAGTTACTCTCGCGGGATGATCTACGAGCAGTACTTC. Amino acids: CASSYSRGMIYEQYF.

A few counts support this clonotype. This chain uses TRBV5-1 with TRBJ2-1, with D uncertain. Per the germline V gene, CDR1 is SGHRS and CDR2 is YFSETQ. V was cut by 0 bases and J by 4 bases, with 14 bases left in between. The CDR3 is 16 amino acids. CDR3 sequence (DNA): TGCGCCAGCAGCTTGGGTATCGTGAAAGGATACAATGAGCAGTTCTTC. Protein sequence: CASSLGIVKGYNEQFF.

This clonotype was detected only a few times. For the CDR3, the DNA is TGTGCCAGCAGTTACTCGGGTTACTCCTACGAGCAGTACTTC. Its protein product is CASSYSGYSYEQYF. This chain uses TRBV6-5 with TRBJ2-7; no definite D call. The V end was cut by 0 bases, the J end by 0 bases, with 6 bases between. There are 14 residues in the CDR3. CDR1 MNHEY and CDR2 SVGAGI come from the germline V gene.

The chain joins TRBV5-1 to TRBJ2-2, with D perhaps being TRBD1 or TRBD2 (5 bases each). The V end was cut by 4 bases, the J end by 3 bases, with 22 bases between. Germline V gives CDR1 SGHRS, CDR2 YFSETQ. The CDR3 extends over 18 amino acids. In DNA, the CDR3 is TGCGCCAGCAGCAACGCCCCGGGACGACGTAGAGACACCGGGGAGCTGTTTTTT. Translation gives CASSNAPGRRRDTGELFF.

The V gene is TRBV5-5, the J gene TRBJ2-5, with a weak D call TRBD1 (6 bases). CDR3 length equals 14 residues. Deletions cut 6 bases from V and 2 bases from J, with 14 bases between. Germline assignment: CDR1 SGHKS and CDR2 YYEKEE (reference sequence). As DNA, the CDR3 is TGTGCCAGCAAGGTGGGACAAACGCAAGAGACCCAGTACTTC. Amino acids: CASKVGQTQETQYF.

This chain connects TRBV20-1 to TRBJ2-7; TRBD2 agrees at 13 bases. Germline CDR1 DFQATT, CDR2 SNEGSKA (reference sequence). CDR3 size: 14 residues. The trim removed 2 bases at V and 7 bases at J, leaving 5 bases unmatched. The CDR3 is CSARRTSGSKEQYF. CDR3 DNA sequence: TGCAGTGCTAGAAGGACTAGCGGGAGTAAGGAGCAGTACTTC.

This clonotype turned up a few times. The germline gene is not matched at one end of the junction; a read error may be the cause. This sequence joins TRBV6-1 and TRBJ1-2, with a weak D call TRBD1 (5 bases). CDR1 and CDR2 from the germline V gene are MNHNS and SASEGT. CDR3 size: 17 residues. The DNA for the CDR3 is TGTGCCAGCAGTCAAGCGAATACCGGGACGTTGCCGGGTGGCTACACCTTC. It codes for CASSQANTGTLPGGYTF.

This CDR3 reads CATSRDRAGQETQYF. The CDR3 nucleotides read TGTGCCACCAGCAGAGACCGCGCAGGACAAGAGACCCAGTACTTC. The chain uses TRBV15 and TRBJ2-5; the D is unclear. The V end lost 0 bases, the J end lost 2 bases, and 10 bases lay between the germline ends. The germline V gene encodes CDR1 LNHNV and CDR2 YYDKDF (reference sequence). The CDR3 extends over 15 amino acids.

This clonotype occurred a few times. The chain has TRBV7-2 and TRBJ2-3; D gene unclear. Trimming left V 1 base short and J 7 bases short, with 12 bases between. This CDR3 is built from 14 residues. CDR1 is SGHTA and CDR2 is FQGNSA in the germline V gene. The DNA for the CDR3 is TGTGCCAGCAGCTTAGTGCGGAAGGCTTATACGCAGTATTTT. It yields the protein CASSLVRKAYTQYF.

The chain carries TRBV3-1 and TRBJ2-1; D not resolved. Germline V CDR1 and CDR2: LGHDT, YNNKEL (reference sequence). Trimming took 6 bases from V and 10 from J, leaving 10 bases between them. The CDR3 sequence is 11 residues long. CDR3 residues: CASSSVEEQFF. The CDR3 nucleotides are TGTGCCAGCAGTTCTGTAGAAGAGCAGTTCTTC.

The chain is built from TRBV20-1 and TRBJ2-2; D is undetermined. With 4 bases removed from V and 1 base from J, the gap between germline ends came to 7 bases. CDR1 and CDR2 (germline): DFQATT, SNEGSKA (reference sequence). The CDR3 contains 13 residues. The DNA for the CDR3 is TGCAGTGCTAAGAGGCAGAACACCGGGGAGCTGTTTTTT. This sequence encodes CSAKRQNTGELFF.

The chain recombines TRBV12-3 or TRBV12-4 with TRBJ2-7; TRBD1 agrees at 10 bases. This CDR3 is 15 amino acids long. The junction had 9 bases not matched to a gene; V was cut back by 6 bases and J by 4 bases. This CDR3 is CASRAGGQGKYEQYF. The CDR3 region has the DNA TGTGCCAGCAGGGCCGGGGGACAGGGGAAATACGAGCAGTACTTC.

The chain employs TRBV30 and TRBJ2-1, with 12 bases aligning to TRBD2. The J segment lost 0 bases and the V segment lost 0 bases, leaving 9 bases of the junction unmatched. The CDR3 is 19 amino acids. CDR1 is GTSNPN, CDR2 SVGIG, per germline (reference sequence). The CDR3 DNA is TGTGCCTGGAGTGTACGGAGGCTAGCGGGAGGGCCCTCCTACAATGAGCAGTTCTTC. This sequence encodes CAWSVRRLAGGPSYNEQFF.

A few counts support this clonotype. The chain employs TRBV7-2 and TRBJ2-7; 10 bases line up with TRBD2. V was pared by 4 bases and J by 6 bases, with 12 bases of the junction left unmatched. Germline assignment: CDR1 SGHTA and CDR2 FQGNSA. CDR3 length: 16 amino acids. CDR3 nucleotide sequence: TGTGCCAGCAGCTCCTTCGCTAGCGGGAGAAGGGGCGAGCAGTACTTC. The encoded protein is CASSSFASGRRGEQYF.

This clonotype was counted between two and nine times. The J gene is TRBJ2-1, the V gene TRBV6-1; 13 bases are a match to TRBD2. Looked up from germline, CDR1 is MNHNS and CDR2 is SASEGT. The CDR3 spans 15 residues. J was trimmed by 9 bases and V by 6 bases; bases with no gene match: 8. In DNA form, the CDR3 reads TGTGCCAGCAGAGTCGGGACTAGCGGGGATCGTGAGCAGTTCTTC. Encoded protein: CASRVGTSGDREQFF.

In this sample, this clonotype turned up a few times. The rearrangement uses TRBV12-3 or TRBV12-4 and TRBJ2-7; TRBD1 is a possible D gene (7 bases). The CDR3 is 14 amino acids. V was trimmed by 6 bases and J by 8 bases, leaving 20 bases between them. This chain's CDR3 is CASRGTVETSQQYF. In DNA form, the CDR3 reads TGTGCCAGCAGGGGGACAGTAGAAACTAGCCAGCAGTACTTC.

V is TRBV5-1 and J is TRBJ2-2; D is unresolved. Germline values: CDR1 SGHRS, CDR2 YFSETQ. The ends were cut back, 1 base at V and 4 bases at J, with 5 bases in the middle. The CDR3 loop spans 13 amino acids. The CDR3 nucleotides read TGCGCCAGCAGCTTGTACGGCACCGGGGAGCTGTTTTTT. This translates into CASSLYGTGELFF.

There are a few counts of this clonotype. The chain has TRBV5-1 and TRBJ2-7; 8 bases align to TRBD2. Trimming removed 0 bases from V and 5 bases from J; junction bases left unmatched: 7. Germline CDR1 reads SGHRS; CDR2 reads YFSETQ. CDR3 length: 15 residues. The CDR3 nucleotides read TGCGCCAGCAGCTTGGTAGGCGGGAGGTTCAACGAGCAGTACTTC. Amino acids: CASSLVGGRFNEQYF.

The chain uses TRBV29-1 and TRBJ2-1; D unresolved. The length of the CDR3 is 14 residues. The V gene lost 4 bases and the J gene lost 2 bases, with 12 bases spanning the gap. Germline loops: CDR1 SQVTM, CDR2 ANQGSEA. The CDR3 sequence: CSVVSDQPYNEQFF. DNA of the CDR3: TGCAGCGTTGTCTCGGACCAGCCCTACAATGAGCAGTTCTTC.

This chain links TRBV20-1 with TRBJ2-1; 11 bases align to TRBD2. This CDR3 spans 17 amino acids. J lost 2 bases, V lost 2 bases, and 8 bases had no gene match. The germline gives CDR1 DFQATT, CDR2 SNEGSKA (reference sequence). This chain's CDR3 is CSARTSGGPVTYNEQFF. The CDR3 bases are TGCAGTGCTAGAACTAGCGGGGGCCCCGTTACCTACAATGAGCAGTTCTTC.

This clonotype was counted only a few times. The V gene is TRBV6-5, the J gene TRBJ1-2; unclear D gene. The CDR3 runs to 14 residues. In germline, CDR1 is MNHEY, CDR2 SVGAGI. V was shortened by 4 bases and J by 7 bases, with 16 bases between the two germline ends. The CDR3 DNA sequence: TGTGCCAGCAGTTCCGGGGTCTCCCTGGGTGGCTACACCTTC. Residues: CASSSGVSLGGYTF.